This entry lists 27 T cell receptor beta chains sequenced from one sample in a study of CD8 T cells in Susac syndrome. Random hexamers were used to reverse transcribe an amount of roughly 0.5 to 1 ug RNA. TCRdb processed the immunoSEQ multiplex PCR reads anew with MiXCR; each CDR3 protein has one entry. The data contain around 180,000 distinct CDR3 sequences, approximately 94% of them singletons. Sequenced sample: CD4+ T cells from PBMCs. Every receptor here comes from a human donor with Susac syndrome.

The chain couples TRBV19 to TRBJ2-7, with a tentative D call TRBD1 (6 bases). Germline-derived CDR1 and CDR2 are LNHDA and SQIVND (reference sequence). The V gene lost 3 bases and the J gene lost 3 bases, with 12 bases spanning the gap. The CDR3 consists of 14 residues. CDR3 protein: CASSITTGIYEQYF. DNA for the CDR3: TGTGCCAGTAGTATTACGACAGGTATCTACGAGCAGTACTTC.

The rearrangement uses TRBV4-3 and TRBJ2-3; D ambiguous. Trimming pared 0 bases from V and 1 base from J, leaving 5 bases between. The V gene's germline CDR1 is LGHNA and CDR2 YSLEER. The CDR3 is 14 amino acids. CDR3 amino acids: CASSQDYGTDTQYF. The CDR3 DNA reads as TGCGCCAGCAGCCAAGACTACGGCACAGATACGCAGTATTTT.

The chain recombines TRBV6-5 with TRBJ1-1; no clear D gene. Trimming stripped 0 bases from V and 4 bases from J, with 15 bases between. CDR1 is MNHEY, CDR2 SVGAGI, per germline. CDR3 length: 16 residues. The CDR3, as DNA: TGTGCCAGCAGTTACTCGGGTACAACTGCCCCCACTGAAGCTTTCTTT. Translated, it gives CASSYSGTTAPTEAFF.

The chain has TRBV3-1 and TRBJ2-7; 10 bases align to TRBD2. Germline V gene sequence: CDR1 LGHDT, CDR2 YNNKEL (reference sequence). The CDR3 runs to 15 residues. The V gene end was trimmed by 4 bases and the J gene end by 4 bases; junction bases not matched to a gene: 7. The CDR3, as DNA: TGTGCCAGCAGCCGCAGGACTAGCGGCGCTTACGAGCAGTACTTC. Amino acids: CASSRRTSGAYEQYF.

V usage is TRBV20-1 and J usage is TRBJ2-2, with D possibly matching TRBD1 (5 bases). The germline V gene has CDR1 DFQATT and CDR2 SNEGSKA (reference sequence). The CDR3 runs 13 residues. V was shortened by 2 bases and J by 2 bases, with 6 bases between the two germline ends. CDR3 amino acids: CSARQGNTGELFF. The CDR3 DNA reads as TGCAGTGCTAGACAGGGTAACACCGGGGAGCTGTTTTTT.

The chain recombines TRBV6-1 with TRBJ1-1; maybe TRBD1 (5 bases). The CDR3 extends over 17 amino acids. V was clipped by 6 bases and J by 0 bases, with 20 bases between them. Per the germline V gene, CDR1 is MNHNS and CDR2 is SASEGT. In DNA form, the CDR3 reads TGTGCCAGCAGAGGGGCGGTAGGAGCCGTCATGAACACTGAAGCTTTCTTT. Translating it yields CASRGAVGAVMNTEAFF.

The V call is TRBV30, the J call TRBJ2-7, with a tentative D call TRBD1 (5 bases). This CDR3 spans 12 amino acids. Germline V gives CDR1 GTSNPN, CDR2 SVGIG (reference sequence). Deletions cut 3 bases from V and 1 base from J, with 7 bases between. The CDR3 sequence is CAWSRESYEQYF. The DNA of the CDR3 is TGTGCCTGGAGCAGGGAATCCTACGAGCAGTACTTC.

The chain combines TRBV2 with TRBJ1-3; D gene unclear. The germline gives CDR1 SNHLY, CDR2 FYNNEI. This CDR3 has 12 residues. V was trimmed by 5 bases and J by 8 bases, leaving 10 bases between them. The CDR3 DNA sequence: TGTGCCAGCAGTTACACGGAGGACACCATATATTTT. This encodes CASSYTEDTIYF.

As for this clonotype: This CDR3 is missing its conserved last phenylalanine or tryptophan, likely due to a read error. The rearrangement links TRBV7-8 to TRBJ2-5; D unclear. Germline CDR1 is SGHVS and CDR2 is FQNEAQ. Trimming stripped 2 bases from V and 4 bases from J, with 5 bases between. This CDR3 has 12 residues. In DNA, the CDR3 is TGTGCCAGCAGCTTAAAACGAGAGACCCAGTACCTC. It specifies CASSLKRETQYL.

The chain carries TRBV10-3 and TRBJ1-1, with 7 bases aligning to TRBD1. The J segment lost 6 bases and the V segment lost 2 bases, leaving 6 bases of the junction unmatched. The CDR3 is 14 amino acids. Per the germline V gene, CDR1 is ENHRY and CDR2 is SYGVKD. The CDR3 loop is CAISEATGQPEAFF. In DNA form, the CDR3 reads TGTGCCATCAGTGAGGCGACAGGGCAGCCTGAAGCTTTCTTT.

V and J are TRBV9 and TRBJ2-7; 7 bases are shared with TRBD1. This CDR3 has 18 residues. The V segment lost 5 bases and the J segment 2 bases; nucleotides outside the gene matches: 19. CDR1 is SGDLS and CDR2 is YYNGEE in the germline V gene. The CDR3 sequence: CASSQSGGMGLGAYEQYF. CDR3 DNA sequence: TGTGCCAGCAGTCAGTCAGGGGGAATGGGGCTGGGCGCCTACGAGCAGTACTTC.

The rearrangement links TRBV18 to TRBJ1-2; 9 bases are a match to TRBD1. From germline, CDR1 is KGHSH and CDR2 LQKENI. This CDR3 spans 15 amino acids. The V gene end was trimmed by 5 bases and the J gene end by 4 bases; junction bases not matched to a gene: 8. CDR3 residues: CASSFAQGASYGYTF. The CDR3 DNA reads as TGTGCCAGCTCATTCGCACAGGGGGCTAGCTATGGCTACACCTTC.

V gene TRBV6-6 combines with J gene TRBJ2-7; TRBD1 matches 7 bases. With V trimmed by 1 base and J by 3 bases, 6 bases remained unmatched. The CDR3 is made up of 15 amino acids. Germline-derived CDR1 and CDR2 are MNHNY and SVGAGI (reference sequence). CDR3 DNA sequence: TGTGCCAGCAGTTACTACGGACAGGAATACTACGAGCAGTACTTC. Protein product: CASSYYGQEYYEQYF.

This chain joins TRBV9 and TRBJ1-1; D is perhaps TRBD1 (5 bases). V lost 0 bases, J lost 4 bases, and 13 bases lay in between. CDR1 is SGDLS, CDR2 YYNGEE, per germline. This CDR3 comprises 15 residues. DNA for the CDR3: TGTGCCAGCAGCGTAGAACCGGGAAGGGGCACTGAAGCTTTCTTT. It encodes CASSVEPGRGTEAFF. Using reference TRBV9 and TRBJ1-1 for the parts outside the CDR3, the full variable domain is DSGVTQTPKHLITATGQRVTLRCSPRSGDLSVYWYQQSLDQGLQFLIQYYNGEERAKGNILERFSAQQFPDLHSELNLSSLELGDSALYFCASSVEPGRGTEAFFGQGTRLTVV.

The rearrangement joins TRBV7-9 to TRBJ1-2; a weak D match, TRBD1 (5 bases). V lost 0 bases to trimming and J lost 7 bases, with 12 bases between them. The CDR3 is made up of 14 amino acids. Per the germline V gene, CDR1 is SEHNR and CDR2 is FQNEAQ (reference sequence). This chain's CDR3 is CASSLATGSSGYTF. CDR3 DNA sequence: TGTGCCAGCAGCTTAGCAACAGGATCCTCTGGCTACACCTTC.

The V call is TRBV28, the J call TRBJ1-5; possible D gene TRBD1, 5 bases. V was pared by 8 bases and J by 2 bases, with 7 bases between. This CDR3 has 12 residues. Germline V gene lookup returns CDR1 MDHEN and CDR2 SYDVKM. The CDR3 bases are TGTGCCAGCCAGGGAGGCAATCAGCCCCAGCATTTT. Its translation: CASQGGNQPQHF.

The chain's CDR3 is CASNPAGRSEQYF. Here the CDR3 DNA reads TGTGCCAGCAACCCAGCGGGGCGTTCCGAGCAGTACTTC. This chain joins TRBV6-5 and TRBJ2-7; 7 bases are a match to TRBD2. Germline V lookup: CDR1 MNHEY, CDR2 SVGAGI. The CDR3 runs 13 residues. Trimming at V came to 7 bases and at J to 6 bases, leaving 9 bases not matched to a gene.

The count of this clonotype is one. V gene TRBV7-7 combines with J gene TRBJ2-5; possibly TRBD1 or TRBD2 for D (5 bases each). The germline V gene has CDR1 SSHAT and CDR2 FNYEAQ (reference sequence). This CDR3 comprises 15 residues. Trimming pared 5 bases from V and 3 bases from J, leaving 16 bases between. The CDR3 reads CASSRRGTFEETQYF. The CDR3 nucleotides read TGTGCCAGCAGCCGCCGGGGCACTTTTGAAGAGACCCAGTACTTC.

The rearrangement links TRBV12-3 or TRBV12-4 to TRBJ1-2; D might be TRBD1 (6 bases). Trimming took off 8 bases at V and 4 bases at J, with 14 bases between the two ends. The CDR3 runs to 13 residues. CDR3 sequence: CASGGGKGYGYTF. In nucleotides, the CDR3 is TGTGCCAGCGGAGGGGGGAAGGGCTATGGCTACACCTTC.

The V call is TRBV29-1, the J call TRBJ2-3; 11 nucleotides match TRBD2. The junction had 1 base not matched to a gene; V was cut back by 2 bases and J by 0 bases. The germline CDR1 and CDR2 sequences are SQVTM and ANQGSEA. The CDR3 covers 15 residues. The CDR3 DNA reads as TGCAGCGTTGAAATAGCGGGGGGGAGCACAGATACGCAGTATTTT. Protein: CSVEIAGGSTDTQYF.

The chain has TRBV6-5 and TRBJ2-3; 9 nucleotides line up with TRBD1. This CDR3 spans 16 amino acids. Trimming cost V 0 bases and J 4 bases; bases outside gene matches: 5. Germline CDR1 and CDR2: MNHEY and SVGAGI. The CDR3 nucleotides are TGTGCCAGCAGTTACTCGGAGGACAGGGGTTCAGATACGCAGTATTTT. Translation: CASSYSEDRGSDTQYF.

The chain uses TRBV12-3 or TRBV12-4 and TRBJ1-5, with 8 bases fitting TRBD1. The V and J ends lost 7 bases and 7 bases, in that order; junction bases with no gene match: 12. The CDR3 spans 15 residues. Here the CDR3 DNA reads TGTGCCAGCACCAAGACACAGGGGGGGACCCAGCCCCAGCATTTT. Translated: CASTKTQGGTQPQHF.

The chain joins TRBV30 to TRBJ2-7; D remains ambiguous. The CDR3 contains 11 residues. Trimming took off 3 bases at V and 6 bases at J, with 9 bases between the two ends. Germline loops: CDR1 GTSNPN, CDR2 SVGIG (reference sequence). CDR3 nucleotides: TGTGCCTGGAGCCTAACCCTCGAGCAGTACTTC. Translation gives CAWSLTLEQYF.

The chain is built from TRBV20-1 and TRBJ2-3; TRBD1 matches at 7 bases. Germline V gene sequence: CDR1 DFQATT, CDR2 SNEGSKA (reference sequence). The CDR3 consists of 15 residues. Trimming removed 3 bases from V and 2 bases from J; junction bases left unmatched: 8. The CDR3 DNA sequence: TGCAGTGCTAGGAACCCTCAGGGGGACACAGATACGCAGTATTTT. Translating it yields CSARNPQGDTDTQYF.

The chain has TRBV11-2 and TRBJ2-7; D tentatively fits TRBD1 or TRBD2 (5 bases each). Germline V lookup: CDR1 SGHAT, CDR2 FQNNGV. The CDR3 consists of 14 residues. V lost 1 base and J lost 0, with 7 bases in between. CDR3 loop: CASSLGGTSYEQYF. As DNA, the CDR3 is TGTGCCAGCAGCTTAGGGGGGACCTCCTACGAGCAGTACTTC.

The rearrangement uses TRBV2 and TRBJ1-1, with D hard to call. V was clipped by 5 bases and J by 3 bases, with 10 bases between them. Germline V gene lookup returns CDR1 SNHLY and CDR2 FYNNEI. This CDR3 is built from 13 residues. The CDR3 DNA reads TGTGCCAGCAGTACTAATCGGCACACTGAAGCTTTCTTT. Residues: CASSTNRHTEAFF.

The J gene is TRBJ2-2, the V gene TRBV6-1; 8 bases line up with TRBD1. Germline values: CDR1 MNHNS, CDR2 SASEGT. This CDR3 spans 14 amino acids. The V segment lost 10 bases and the J segment 5 bases; nucleotides outside the gene matches: 9. CDR3 in DNA: TGTGCCAACTCGAGGACAGGGCGGACCGGGGAGCTGTTTTTT. It codes for CANSRTGRTGELFF.